The 4 T cell receptor beta chains below come from one sample, sequenced in a study of shared clonotypes between healthy human individuals. Only in-frame clones appear in the TCRdb table, and some are missing; sequencing was by immunoSEQ multiplex PCR. The repertoire consists of 1.4 million to 1.5 million clones, with roughly 96% occurring once and the leading ten covering roughly 1.1%. Sequenced sample: naive CD4+ T cells sorted from blood. As to subset: CD45RA+ positively selected. These receptors all come from a man aged 25 to 40 in good health.

V gene TRBV7-2 combines with J gene TRBJ2-3; TRBD2 might be the D (6 bases). The V gene's germline CDR1 is SGHTA and CDR2 FQGNSA. CDR3 length: 19 amino acids. Trimming cost V 2 bases and J 1 base, with 22 bases left between them. The CDR3 sequence is CASSLWRGSAGGRTDTQYF. CDR3 coding DNA: TGTGCCAGCAGCTTATGGAGGGGCTCGGCCGGGGGTCGCACAGATACGCAGTATTTT.

This chain joins TRBV4-1 and TRBJ2-1; D not resolved. Germline V lookup: CDR1 MGHRA, CDR2 YSYEKL. The CDR3 has 12 residues. With 6 bases removed from V and 9 bases from J, the gap between germline ends came to 12 bases. The CDR3 region has the DNA TGCGCCAGCAGTCGAATCGTGAGTGAGCAGTTCTTC. The encoded protein is CASSRIVSEQFF.

The V gene is TRBV2, the J gene TRBJ2-7; maybe TRBD2 (5 bases). Trimming shortened V by 4 bases and J by 5 bases, and 12 bases separated the two germline ends. CDR3 length: 13 residues. The germline gives CDR1 SNHLY, CDR2 FYNNEI. CDR3 bases: TGTGCCAGCAGTGCCGGTACTAGGGACGAGCAGTACTTC. This codes for CASSAGTRDEQYF.

This chain joins TRBV28 and TRBJ1-2, with D possibly matching TRBD1 (6 bases). The germline gives CDR1 MDHEN, CDR2 SYDVKM. CDR3 length: 18 residues. Trimming cost V 5 bases and J 4 bases, with 26 bases left between them. For the CDR3, the DNA is TGTGCCAGCAGTACAGCCCGGGACATCAGTGGCACCCTCTATGGCTACACCTTC. This gives the protein CASSTARDISGTLYGYTF.